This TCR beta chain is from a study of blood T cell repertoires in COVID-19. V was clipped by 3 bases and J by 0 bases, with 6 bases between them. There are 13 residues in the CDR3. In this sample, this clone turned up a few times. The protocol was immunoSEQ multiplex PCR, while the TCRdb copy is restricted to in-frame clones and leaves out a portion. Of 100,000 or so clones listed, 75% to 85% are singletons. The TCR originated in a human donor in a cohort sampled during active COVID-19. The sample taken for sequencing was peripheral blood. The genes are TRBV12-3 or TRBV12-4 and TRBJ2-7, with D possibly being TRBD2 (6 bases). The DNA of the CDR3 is TGTGCCAGCAGTTTGGGGGGCTCCTACGAGCAGTACTTC. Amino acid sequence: CASSLGGSYEQYF.